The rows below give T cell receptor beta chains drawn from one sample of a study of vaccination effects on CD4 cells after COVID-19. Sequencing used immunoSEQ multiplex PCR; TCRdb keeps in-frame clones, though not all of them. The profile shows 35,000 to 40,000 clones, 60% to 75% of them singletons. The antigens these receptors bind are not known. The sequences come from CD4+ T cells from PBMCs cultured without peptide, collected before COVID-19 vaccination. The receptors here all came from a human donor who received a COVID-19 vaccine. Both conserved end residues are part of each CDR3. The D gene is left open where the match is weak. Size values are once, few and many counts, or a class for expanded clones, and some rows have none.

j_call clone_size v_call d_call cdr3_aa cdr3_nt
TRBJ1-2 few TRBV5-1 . CASSLGTEYGYTF TGCGCCAGCAGCTTGGGGACAGAATATGGCTACACCTTC
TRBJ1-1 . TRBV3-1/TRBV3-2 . CASSQGRLGTEAFF TGTGCCAGCAGCCAAGGGCGATTGGGCACTGAAGCTTTCTTT
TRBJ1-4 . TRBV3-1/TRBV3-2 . CASRVSTNEKLFF TGTGCCAGCCGGGTCTCGACTAATGAAAAACTGTTTTTT
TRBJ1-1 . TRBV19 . CASGGFAGRTEAFF TGTGCCAGTGGGGGCTTCGCGGGGCGAACTGAAGCTTTCTTT
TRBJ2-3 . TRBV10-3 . CAISEGETDTQYF TGTGCCATCAGTGAGGGGGAAACAGATACGCAGTATTTT
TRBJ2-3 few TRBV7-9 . CASSSSGRDTQYF TGTGCCAGCAGCTCCTCTGGGCGGGATACGCAGTATTTT
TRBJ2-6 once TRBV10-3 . CAISESGQISGANVLTF TGTGCCATCAGTGAGTCGGGACAAATCTCTGGGGCCAACGTCCTGACTTTC
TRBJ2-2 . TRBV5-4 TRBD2 CASSFKVSGIRTGELFF TGTGCCAGCAGCTTTAAGGTCAGCGGGATACGCACCGGGGAGCTGTTTTTT
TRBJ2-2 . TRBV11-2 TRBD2 CASSLDRGLAGVTGELFF TGTGCCAGCAGCTTAGACCGGGGACTAGCGGGAGTAACCGGGGAGCTGTTTTTT
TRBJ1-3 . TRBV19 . CASTGRQADSGNTIYF TGTGCCAGTACTGGGCGGCAGGCCGACTCTGGAAACACCATATATTTT
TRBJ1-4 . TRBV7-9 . CASSRKRGNLFF TGTGCCAGCAGCCGGAAACGGGGAAACCTGTTTTTT
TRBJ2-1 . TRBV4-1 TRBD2 CASSQDLGTNKFF TGCGCCAGCAGCCAAGATTTGGGGACTAATAAGTTCTTC
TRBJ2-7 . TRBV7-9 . CASSPRIYEQYF TGTGCCAGCAGCCCCCGGATCTACGAGCAGTACTTC
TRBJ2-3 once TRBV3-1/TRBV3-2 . CASSRQRDTQYF TGTGCCAGCAGCCGCCAAAGAGATACGCAGTATTTT
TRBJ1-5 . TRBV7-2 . CASSPGGASNQPQHF TGTGCCAGCAGCCCCGGCGGGGCTAGCAATCAGCCCCAGCATTTT
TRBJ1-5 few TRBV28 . CASSLSLGSQPQHF TGTGCCAGCAGTCTAAGTCTGGGCTCTCAGCCCCAGCATTTT
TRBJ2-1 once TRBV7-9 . CASSLGSGPGAGEQFF TGTGCCAGCAGCTTAGGATCCGGGCCGGGGGCGGGTGAGCAGTTCTTC
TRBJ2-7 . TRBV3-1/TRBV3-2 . CASSQDNGVRRSYEQYF TGTGCCAGCAGCCAAGATAATGGGGTCAGGCGGTCCTACGAGCAGTACTTC
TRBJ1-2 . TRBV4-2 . CASSQVAETSYTF TGTGCCAGCAGCCAAGTCGCGGAGACGAGCTACACCTTC
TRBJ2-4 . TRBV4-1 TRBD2 CASSHVAGAKNIQYF TGCGCCAGCAGCCACGTAGCGGGGGCCAAAAACATTCAGTACTTC
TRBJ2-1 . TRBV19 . CASRAGWRSSYNEQFF TGTGCCAGTAGGGCGGGTTGGCGGAGCTCCTACAATGAGCAGTTCTTC
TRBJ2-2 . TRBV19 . CASSGRAGRGPNTGELFF TGTGCCAGTAGTGGAAGAGCGGGGCGGGGGCCGAACACCGGGGAGCTGTTTTTT
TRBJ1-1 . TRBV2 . CASPRPGNTEAFF TGTGCCAGTCCCCGTCCAGGGAACACTGAAGCTTTCTTT
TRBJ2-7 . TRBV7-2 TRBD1 CASSQDRGLYEQYF TGTGCCAGCAGTCAGGACAGGGGCCTCTACGAGCAGTACTTC
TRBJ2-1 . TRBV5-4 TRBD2 CASSPPPAGGTNEQFF TGTGCCAGCAGCCCACCCCCCGCGGGAGGGACCAATGAGCAGTTCTTC
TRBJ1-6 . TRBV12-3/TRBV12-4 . CASRGGESPLHF TGTGCCAGCAGGGGGGGGGAATCACCCCTCCACTTT
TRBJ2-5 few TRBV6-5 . CASSYHQTEYQETQYF TGTGCCAGCAGTTACCACCAGACAGAGTACCAAGAGACCCAGTACTTC
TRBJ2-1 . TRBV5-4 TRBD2 CASSLGEGPYNEQFF TGTGCCAGCAGCTTGGGGGAGGGGCCGTACAATGAGCAGTTCTTC
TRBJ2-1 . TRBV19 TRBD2 CASSISGLAGVRSSYNEQFF TGTGCCAGTAGTATCAGTGGACTAGCGGGAGTCCGAAGCTCCTACAATGAGCAGTTCTTC
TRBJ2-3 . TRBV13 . CASSLGVTDTQYF TGTGCCAGCAGCTTAGGGGTCACAGATACGCAGTATTTT
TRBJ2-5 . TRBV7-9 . CASSPPALQETQYF TGTGCCAGCAGCCCACCGGCCCTTCAAGAGACCCAGTACTTC
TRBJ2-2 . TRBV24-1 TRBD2 CATSDPGLPANTGELFF TGTGCCACCAGTGATCCGGGACTACCGGCGAACACCGGGGAGCTGTTTTTT
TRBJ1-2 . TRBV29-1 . CMSFSNGYTF TGCATGTCCTTCTCGAATGGCTACACCTTC
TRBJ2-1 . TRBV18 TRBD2 CASSPSKLAGGPSEQFF TGTGCCAGCTCACCATCGAAGCTAGCGGGGGGGCCGAGTGAGCAGTTCTTC
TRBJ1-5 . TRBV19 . CASSIEGRAWGNQPQHF TGTGCCAGTAGTATCGAAGGCAGGGCATGGGGCAATCAGCCCCAGCATTTT
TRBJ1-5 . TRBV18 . CASSLMTRSGMVRPQHF TGTGCCAGCTCCCTAATGACCAGGTCCGGAATGGTACGGCCCCAGCATTTT
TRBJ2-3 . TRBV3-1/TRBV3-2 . CASSQGSAGSHLGTQYF TGTGCCAGCAGCCAGGGGTCGGCAGGGAGTCATCTCGGTACGCAGTATTTT
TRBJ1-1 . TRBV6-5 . CASSYLAGMNTEAFF TGTGCCAGCAGTTACTTGGCAGGTATGAACACTGAAGCTTTCTTT
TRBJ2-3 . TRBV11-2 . CASSQGANTDTQYF TGTGCCAGCAGCCAAGGAGCGAACACAGATACGCAGTATTTT
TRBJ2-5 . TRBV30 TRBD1 CAWSRDSFQETQYF TGTGCCTGGAGTCGGGACAGCTTCCAAGAGACCCAGTACTTC
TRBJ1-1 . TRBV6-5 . CASSYTDLWAAEAFF TGTGCCAGCAGTTACACTGACCTCTGGGCAGCTGAAGCTTTCTTT